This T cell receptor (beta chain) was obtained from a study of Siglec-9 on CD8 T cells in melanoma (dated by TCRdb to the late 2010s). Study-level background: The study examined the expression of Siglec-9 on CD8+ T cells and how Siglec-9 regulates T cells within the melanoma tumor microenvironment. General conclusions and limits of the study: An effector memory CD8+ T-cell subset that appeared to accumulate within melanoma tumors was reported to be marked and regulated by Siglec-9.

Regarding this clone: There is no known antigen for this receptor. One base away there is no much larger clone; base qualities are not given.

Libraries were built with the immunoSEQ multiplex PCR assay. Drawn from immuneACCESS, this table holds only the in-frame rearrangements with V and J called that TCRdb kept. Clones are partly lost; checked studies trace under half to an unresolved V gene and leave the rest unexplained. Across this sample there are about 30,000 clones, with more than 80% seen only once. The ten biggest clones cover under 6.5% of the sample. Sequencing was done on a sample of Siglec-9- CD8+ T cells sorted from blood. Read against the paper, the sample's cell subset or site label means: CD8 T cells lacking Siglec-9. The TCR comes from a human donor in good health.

The base sequence is TGTGCCAGTGAAGCCTACAATGAGCAGTTCTTC. Translated, this gives CASEAYNEQFF. The chain employs TRBV6-1 and TRBJ2-1; no D segment can be confidently identified. From cysteine to phenylalanine, the CDR3 is 11 amino acids long. The kept DNA is CDR3 alone, 33 bases in frame from the first base. The germline V gene provides CDR1 MNHNS and CDR2 SASEGT. V and J are truncated by 9 bases and 2 bases respectively, leaving an intervening sequence of 5 bases.